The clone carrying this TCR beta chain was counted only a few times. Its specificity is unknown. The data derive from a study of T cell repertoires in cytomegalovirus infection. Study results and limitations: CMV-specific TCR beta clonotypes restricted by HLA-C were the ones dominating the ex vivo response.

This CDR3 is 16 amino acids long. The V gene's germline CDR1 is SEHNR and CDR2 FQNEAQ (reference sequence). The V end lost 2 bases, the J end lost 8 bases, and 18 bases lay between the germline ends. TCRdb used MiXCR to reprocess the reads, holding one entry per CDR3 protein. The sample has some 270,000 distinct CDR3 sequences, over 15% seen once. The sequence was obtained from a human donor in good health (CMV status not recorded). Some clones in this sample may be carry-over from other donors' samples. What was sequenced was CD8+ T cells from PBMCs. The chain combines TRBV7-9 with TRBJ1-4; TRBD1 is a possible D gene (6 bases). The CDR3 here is CASSLSWSGGDEKLFF. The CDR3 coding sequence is TGTGCCAGCAGCTTATCATGGTCCGGGGGCGACGAAAAACTGTTTTTT.